This T cell receptor (beta chain) originates from a study of identical twins. Findings and limits, study-wide: Out-of-frame sharing of TCR alpha in monozygotic twins was underestimated by models. Abundant beta clonotypes from cord blood had fewer insertions, unlike memory repertoires, which showed none.

Only healthy Caucasians were enrolled as donors. A universal primer site came from template switching; cDNA carried unique molecular identifiers. Using its own MiXCR run on the 5' RACE reads, TCRdb lists one record per CDR3 protein. The repertoire consists of around 680,000 distinct CDR3 sequences, with 8.5% to 9% occurring once and the leading ten covering 0.75% to 1%. As to this clonotype: Antigen: not known.

The sample was also reused in another study, on yellow fever vaccine responses in identical twins.

This TCR came from a woman aged 18-35 years in good health. The specimen sequenced was PBMCs.

The CDR3 DNA follows: TGCGCCAGCAGCCCCACATCGCACAGTAACACAGATACGCAGTATTTT. Its protein product is CASSPTSHSNTDTQYF. The chain recombines TRBV4-3 with TRBJ2-3; D is uncertain. Per the germline V gene, CDR1 is LGHNA and CDR2 is YSLEER. V lost 4 bases, J lost 2 bases, and 16 bases lay in between. This CDR3 has 16 amino acids.